The 17 T cell receptor beta chains below come from one sample, sequenced in a study of vaccination and CD4 T cells after COVID-19. The Oncomine TCR Beta short-read assay generated sequence data from the DNA of cultured CD4+ T cells. TCRdb redid the calling of the PCR reads with MiXCR, one entry per CDR3 protein. The sample shows fewer than 20,000 distinct CDR3 sequences, around 50% of them seen only once. Their target antigens are unknown. As for time point: late sampling 161 to 241 days after vaccination in three convalescent patients. The sample's treatment: roughly 10-day PBMC culture with coronavirus spike peptide pools or control peptides (ViraFEST assay). The sequenced sample was CD4+ T cells from blood, cultured in vitro, obtained about 7 months after SARS-CoV-2 vaccination. The receptors were sampled from a human donor who had recovered from COVID-19.

The chain combines TRBV7-2 with TRBJ2-7; 11 nucleotides agree with TRBD2. Germline CDR1 reads SGHTA; CDR2 reads FQGNSA. V gave up 5 bases and J gave up 7 bases; unmatched junction bases: 10. The CDR3 extends over 15 amino acids. The CDR3 sequence is CASSPRLAGTGEQYF. Written as DNA, the CDR3 is TGTGCCAGCAGCCCTCGACTAGCGGGGACGGGGGAGCAGTACTTC. The variable domain in full, with the rest retrieved from reference TRBV7-2 and TRBJ2-7, is GAGVSQSPSNKVTEKGKDVELRCDPISGHTALYWYRQSLGQGLEFLIYFQGNSAPDKSGLPSDRFSAERTGGSVSTLTIQRTQQEDSAVYLCASSPRLAGTGEQYFGPGTRLTVT.

The chain couples TRBV6-2 or TRBV6-3 to TRBJ1-1; D ambiguous. The CDR3 runs 16 residues. Germline CDR1 MNHEY, CDR2 SVGEGT. The V gene lost 6 bases and the J gene lost 9 bases, with 26 bases spanning the gap. CDR3 bases: TGTGCCAGCAGCCCCGCCGAAATTCCGACGGTGGGGAAAGCTTTCTTT. Amino acids: CASSPAEIPTVGKAFF.

This rearrangement joins TRBV7-9 to TRBJ2-3, with D unresolved. The CDR3 is 12 amino acids. Between the trimmed V and J ends, which lost 5 bases and 3 bases, there was a span of 6 bases. The germline gives CDR1 SEHNR, CDR2 FQNEAQ (reference sequence). The DNA of the CDR3 is TGTGCCAGCAGCCCCGGGACAGATACGCAGTATTTT. Protein sequence: CASSPGTDTQYF.

This chain joins TRBV6-2 or TRBV6-3 and TRBJ2-7; 8 nucleotides match TRBD1. J gave up 2 bases and V 4 bases, and 7 bases lay outside the gene matches. Germline loops: CDR1 MNHEY, CDR2 SVGEGT. The CDR3 consists of 15 residues. This CDR3 reads CASSFDRGFTYEQYF. DNA of the CDR3: TGTGCCAGCAGTTTCGACAGGGGTTTTACCTACGAGCAGTACTTC.

This sequence joins TRBV20-1 and TRBJ2-3; perhaps D is TRBD1 or TRBD2 (5 bases each). CDR3 length equals 15 residues. The germline V gene has CDR1 DFQATT and CDR2 SNEGSKA (reference sequence). V lost 0 bases and J lost 2, with 12 bases in between. The CDR3 loop is CSARDAGTPTDTQYF. The CDR3 DNA follows: TGCAGTGCTAGAGATGCAGGGACCCCCACAGATACGCAGTATTTT.

The chain combines TRBV6-5 with TRBJ2-1; either TRBD1 or TRBD2 may fit D (5 bases each). Trimming removed 0 bases at V and 4 bases at J, with 10 bases between. The CDR3 has 15 residues. The germline gives CDR1 MNHEY, CDR2 SVGAGI. CDR3 coding DNA: TGTGCCAGCAGTTACTCGGCCGGGACGTACAATGAGCAGTTCTTC. Protein: CASSYSAGTYNEQFF.

The V and J genes are TRBV5-8 and TRBJ2-7; D not resolved. Germline V lookup: CDR1 SGHTS, CDR2 YDEGEE. This CDR3 region has 13 residues. Trimming removed 2 bases from V and 3 bases from J, with 9 bases in between. CDR3 coding DNA: TGTGCCAGCAGCTTACGGACGGTCTACGAGCAGTACTTC. Translating gives CASSLRTVYEQYF. Drawing the rest from reference TRBV5-8 and TRBJ2-7, the complete variable domain is EAGVTQSPTHLIKTRGQQATLRCSPISGHTSVYWYQQALGLGLQFLLWYDEGEERNRGNFPPRFSGRQFPNYSSELNVNALELEDSALYLCASSLRTVYEQYFGPGTRLTVT.

The chain is built from TRBV6-2 or TRBV6-3 and TRBJ2-3; D is perhaps TRBD1 or TRBD2 (6 bases each). The CDR3 contains 12 residues. Between the trimmed V and J ends, which lost 6 bases and 5 bases, there was a span of 9 bases. Germline V CDR1 and CDR2: MNHEY, SVGEGT. CDR3 in DNA: TGTGCCAGCAGCGAGGGGGGAGATACGCAGTATTTT. Translation: CASSEGGDTQYF.

This chain joins TRBV6-2 or TRBV6-3 and TRBJ2-1, with unresolved D. The V gene's germline CDR1 is MNHEY and CDR2 SVGEGT. The V end was cut by 5 bases, the J end by 6 bases, with 5 bases between. CDR3 length: 11 residues. The CDR3 loop is CASSHFNEQFF. The CDR3 DNA is TGTGCCAGCAGTCACTTCAATGAGCAGTTCTTC.

This clonotype was seen once. The chain couples TRBV7-3 to TRBJ2-1, with 8 bases that match TRBD2. The CDR3 covers 15 residues. The ends lost 2 bases at V and 8 bases at J; junction bases unmatched: 8. In germline, CDR1 is SGHTA, CDR2 FQGTGA. The CDR3 nucleotides read TGTGCCAGCAGCTTACTTCGGGGGGGAGAGGATGAGCAGTTCTTC. Its translation: CASSLLRGGEDEQFF. Together with reference TRBV7-3 and TRBJ2-1, the CDR3 gives the full variable domain: GAGVSQTPSNKVTEKGKYVELRCDPISGHTALYWYRQSLGQGPEFLIYFQGTGAADDSGLPNDRFFAVRPEGSVSTLKIQRTERGDSAVYLCASSLLRGGEDEQFFGPGTRLTVL.

J is TRBJ2-3 and V is TRBV6-1; 8 bases align to TRBD2. The germline gives CDR1 MNHNS, CDR2 SASEGT. The V segment lost 2 bases and the J segment 4 bases; nucleotides outside the gene matches: 8. The CDR3 extends over 16 amino acids. CDR3 amino acids: CASSEQIAGTSDTQYF. CDR3 in DNA: TGTGCCAGCAGTGAACAAATAGCGGGAACCTCAGATACGCAGTATTTT.

V is TRBV9 and J is TRBJ2-7; 8 nucleotides align to TRBD1. The CDR3 runs to 15 residues. CDR1 is SGDLS and CDR2 is YYNGEE in the germline V gene. Trimming at V came to 3 bases and at J to 3 bases, leaving 8 bases not matched to a gene. The chain's CDR3 is CASSAHPDRDYEQYF. The CDR3 DNA sequence: TGTGCCAGCAGCGCCCACCCGGACAGGGACTACGAGCAGTACTTC.

This clonotype was picked up a small number of times. The rearrangement joins TRBV7-3 to TRBJ2-1; D ambiguous. The CDR3 runs to 12 residues. Germline lookup yields CDR1 SGHTA and CDR2 FQGTGA. V lost 5 bases and J 11 bases, leaving 13 bases between the germline ends. The CDR3 DNA reads as TGTGCCAGCAGCCAAACTGAACTAAAGCAGTTCTTC. This gives the protein CASSQTELKQFF. The entire variable domain, with the rest obtained from reference TRBV7-3 and TRBJ2-1, is as follows: GAGVSQTPSNKVTEKGKYVELRCDPISGHTALYWYRQSLGQGPEFLIYFQGTGAADDSGLPNDRFFAVRPEGSVSTLKIQRTERGDSAVYLCASSQTELKQFFGPGTRLTVL.

The rearrangement joins TRBV6-1 to TRBJ2-1; 9 bases fit TRBD2. This CDR3 spans 14 amino acids. Germline V gene data show CDR1 as MNHNS and CDR2 as SASEGT. With 3 bases clipped from V and 16 bases from J, the junction kept 13 bases outside the gene matches. CDR3 bases: TGTGCCAGCAGTGAGGTTGGGCGGGAGGGCCATCACTTCTTC. As protein: CASSEVGREGHHFF.

The rearrangement links TRBV5-4 to TRBJ2-7; D is undetermined. The germline CDR1 and CDR2 sequences are SGHNT and YYREEE (reference sequence). The ends were cut back, 4 bases at V and 6 bases at J, with 8 bases in the middle. The CDR3 is 11 amino acids. CDR3 amino acids: CASSRKGEQYF. The CDR3 bases are TGTGCCAGCAGCCGTAAGGGCGAGCAGTACTTC.

V and J are TRBV27 and TRBJ2-1, with 10 bases aligning to TRBD1. Per the germline V gene, CDR1 is MNHEY and CDR2 is SMNVEV (reference sequence). After removal of 6 bases from V and 4 bases from J, the junction contained 9 bases not matched to a gene. This CDR3 spans 16 amino acids. Written as DNA, the CDR3 is TGTGCCAGCAGCCGACAGGGGGCCGCATATTACAATGAGCAGTTCTTC. Residues: CASSRQGAAYYNEQFF.

This rearrangement joins TRBV19 to TRBJ2-5; 7 bases are a match to TRBD2. The CDR3 is 14 amino acids. Germline-derived CDR1 and CDR2 are LNHDA and SQIVND (reference sequence). The trim removed 3 bases at V and 5 bases at J, leaving 6 bases unmatched. Written as DNA, the CDR3 is TGTGCCAGTAGTATGGGAGGGACGGAGGAGACCCAGTACTTC. It translates to CASSMGGTEETQYF.